The 27 T cell receptor beta chains below were found in one sample sequenced in a study of cytomegalovirus exposure and HLA in healthy donors (dated by TCRdb to 2017 to 2019). Libraries were constructed by the immunoSEQ multiplex PCR assay. A mixture of 60 forward primers for TCR Vbeta segments and 13 reverse primers for TCR Jbeta segments was used in the multiplex PCR. TCRdb stores this immuneACCESS table with in-frame sequences only. Part of the clones is absent; in the studies checked, under half of the shortfall reflects unresolved V genes, and no reason is known for the rest. The sample table holds more than 85,000 clones, of which about 83% were seen once. The top ten constitute about 5.9% of the sample. What was sequenced was PBMCs. The origin of the receptors is a young man in good health and CMV-seronegative.

The chain combines TRBV11-2 with TRBJ2-1, with 11 bases identical to TRBD1. This CDR3 has 16 amino acids. Germline-derived CDR1 and CDR2 are SGHAT and FQNNGV. After removal of 5 bases from V and 4 bases from J, the junction contained 7 bases not matched to a gene. CDR3 in amino acids: CASSHYRDRGYNEQFF. As DNA, the CDR3 is TGTGCCAGCAGCCATTACCGGGACAGGGGGTACAATGAGCAGTTCTTC.

The V gene is TRBV27, the J gene TRBJ1-4; TRBD1 matches 7 bases. The CDR3 contains 16 residues. CDR1 is MNHEY, CDR2 SMNVEV, per germline (reference sequence). V dropped 4 bases and J dropped 4; count of bases not matched to a gene: 9. The CDR3 region is CASSSAGGMVNEKLFF. CDR3 coding DNA: TGTGCCAGCAGTTCCGCAGGGGGTATGGTTAATGAAAAACTGTTTTTT.

The chain has TRBV11-2 and TRBJ1-1; 7 bases line up with TRBD1. J lost 0 bases, V lost 5 bases, and 3 bases had no gene match. Germline-derived CDR1 and CDR2 are SGHAT and FQNNGV. The CDR3 spans 14 residues. For the CDR3, the DNA is TGTGCCAGCAGCCTTACAGGGGTGAACACTGAAGCTTTCTTT. As protein: CASSLTGVNTEAFF.

The chain couples TRBV27 to TRBJ2-3; weak D call: TRBD2 (7 bases). This CDR3 contains 16 residues. Germline loops: CDR1 MNHEY, CDR2 SMNVEV (reference sequence). V was clipped by 8 bases and J by 1 base, with 19 bases between them. The CDR3 DNA is TGTGCCAGCGTCAAGGCGGGGCGGGGGCGCACAGATACGCAGTATTTT. As protein: CASVKAGRGRTDTQYF.

The V gene is TRBV9, the J gene TRBJ2-2; possibly TRBD1 for D (7 bases). CDR3 length: 14 amino acids. Trimming pared 0 bases from V and 5 bases from J, leaving 8 bases between. CDR1 SGDLS and CDR2 YYNGEE come from the germline V gene. CDR3 amino acids: CASSVAGGTGELFF. CDR3 bases: TGTGCCAGCAGCGTAGCAGGGGGGACCGGGGAGCTGTTTTTT.

V gene TRBV29-1 combines with J gene TRBJ2-2; TRBD2 matches at 10 bases. Per the germline V gene, CDR1 is SQVTM and CDR2 is ANQGSEA. CDR3 length equals 14 residues. With V trimmed by 3 bases and J by 5 bases, 3 bases remained unmatched. The DNA of the CDR3 is TGCAGCGTTGATCTAGCGGGAGCTACCGGGGAGCTGTTTTTT. The encoded protein is CSVDLAGATGELFF.

The genes are TRBV28 and TRBJ2-7; 7 bases match TRBD2. V was clipped by 2 bases and J by 2 bases; unmatched bases: 3. From germline, CDR1 is MDHEN and CDR2 SYDVKM. This CDR3 spans 14 amino acids. CDR3 residues: CASSLLADTYEQYF. The CDR3 DNA follows: TGTGCCAGCAGTTTACTAGCGGACACCTACGAGCAGTACTTC.

This chain links TRBV9 with TRBJ2-7; a weak D match, TRBD2 (5 bases). The CDR3 is made up of 14 amino acids. V was trimmed by 3 bases and J by 3 bases, leaving 13 bases between them. Germline CDR1 and CDR2: SGDLS and YYNGEE. The CDR3 is CASSGGGERYEQYF. The DNA for the CDR3 is TGTGCCAGCAGCGGGGGTGGGGAGCGCTACGAGCAGTACTTC.

The chain is built from TRBV7-9 and TRBJ2-7; D possibly corresponds to TRBD1 (5 bases). Germline V lookup: CDR1 SEHNR, CDR2 FQNEAQ (reference sequence). V lost 6 bases and J 1 base, leaving 16 bases between the germline ends. The CDR3 sequence is 15 residues long. The CDR3 DNA reads as TGTGCCAGCAGTTTACCCACGACAGATTCCTACGAGCAGTACTTC. This gives the protein CASSLPTTDSYEQYF.

This chain links TRBV25-1 with TRBJ2-7, with D unclear. The germline V gene has CDR1 MGHDK and CDR2 SYGVNS. V lost 3 bases, J lost 2 bases, and 11 bases lay in between. The CDR3 is 14 amino acids. CDR3 region: CASSEGTLPYEQYF. The CDR3 region has the DNA TGTGCCAGCAGTGAGGGCACACTCCCCTACGAGCAGTACTTC.

The V call is TRBV28, the J call TRBJ1-3, with D perhaps matching TRBD1 (6 bases). Trimming cost V 5 bases and J 7 bases, with 9 bases left between them. This CDR3 spans 12 amino acids. In germline, CDR1 is MDHEN, CDR2 SYDVKM. This CDR3 is CASSGGGNTIYF. In DNA, the CDR3 is TGTGCCAGCAGTGGGGGCGGCAACACCATATATTTT.

This rearrangement joins TRBV19 to TRBJ2-7, with 9 bases aligning to TRBD2. This CDR3 is 15 amino acids long. J was trimmed by 7 bases and V by 4 bases; bases with no gene match: 11. Germline CDR1 is LNHDA and CDR2 is SQIVND (reference sequence). Here the CDR3 DNA reads TGTGCCAGTAGTAGACTGGCGGGAGGGCTGAGGGAGCAGTACTTC. It codes for CASSRLAGGLREQYF.

V gene TRBV6-5 combines with J gene TRBJ2-7; D gene unclear. This CDR3 spans 15 amino acids. Germline V CDR1 and CDR2: MNHEY, SVGAGI. V was trimmed by 0 bases and J by 3 bases, leaving 12 bases between them. The CDR3 here is CASSYSTRVSYEQYF. CDR3 DNA: TGTGCCAGCAGTTACTCAACCCGGGTGAGCTACGAGCAGTACTTC.

The chain is built from TRBV7-2 and TRBJ2-7; D is ambiguous. The V end was cut by 1 base, the J end by 0 bases, with 10 bases between. CDR3 size: 15 residues. Germline CDR1 SGHTA, CDR2 FQGNSA. The DNA of the CDR3 is TGTGCCAGCAGCTTAGGCCAGGTGGGCTCCTACGAGCAGTACTTC. Translated: CASSLGQVGSYEQYF.

The chain combines TRBV6-5 with TRBJ1-1; a weak D match, TRBD1 (5 bases). The CDR3 has 14 residues. The V gene lost 0 bases and the J gene lost 6 bases, with 11 bases spanning the gap. Germline CDR1 reads MNHEY; CDR2 reads SVGAGI. This chain's CDR3 is CASSYSDSGAEAFF. The CDR3 DNA follows: TGTGCCAGCAGTTACTCTGACAGCGGGGCTGAAGCTTTCTTT.

The rearrangement uses TRBV7-9 and TRBJ1-2; D uncertain. Germline assignment: CDR1 SEHNR and CDR2 FQNEAQ (reference sequence). V lost 5 bases and J lost 2, with 12 bases in between. The CDR3 spans 14 residues. The CDR3 DNA reads as TGTGCCAGCAGCCTCCTCGGACTGAACTATGGCTACACCTTC. This translates into CASSLLGLNYGYTF.

The J gene is TRBJ1-5, the V gene TRBV9; TRBD1 is a possible D gene (5 bases). This CDR3 contains 12 residues. CDR1 SGDLS and CDR2 YYNGEE come from the germline V gene. Trimming stripped 7 bases from V and 5 bases from J, with 10 bases between. CDR3 nucleotide sequence: TGTGCCAGCGGGGGGTACGATCAGCCCCAGCATTTT. Its translation: CASGGYDQPQHF.

This clone has only a few counts. The chain recombines TRBV7-3 with TRBJ2-1, with 8 bases fitting TRBD2. The germline CDR1 and CDR2 sequences are SGHTA and FQGTGA. Trimming cost V 5 bases and J 10 bases; bases outside gene matches: 7. This CDR3 region has 13 residues. CDR3 sequence reads: CASSPGRALEQFF. DNA of the CDR3: TGTGCCAGCAGCCCCGGGAGGGCCCTCGAGCAGTTCTTC.

The genes are TRBV6-5 and TRBJ2-3, with 7 bases lining up with TRBD1. Germline V lookup: CDR1 MNHEY, CDR2 SVGAGI. Unmatched junction bases numbered 9, after V lost 6 bases and J lost 3 bases. The CDR3 totals 15 residues. The CDR3 spells CASSPREGATDTQYF. Here the CDR3 DNA reads TGTGCCAGCAGCCCCCGAGAGGGGGCGACAGATACGCAGTATTTT.

The chain carries TRBV11-2 and TRBJ1-1, with TRBD1 as a possible D gene (6 bases). Trimming took off 4 bases at V and 1 base at J, with 13 bases between the two ends. The length of the CDR3 is 15 residues. Germline V lookup: CDR1 SGHAT, CDR2 FQNNGV. In DNA form, the CDR3 reads TGTGCCAGCAGCTCCCGACAGGCGCGGAACACTGAAGCTTTCTTT. Translating it yields CASSSRQARNTEAFF.

This clone turned up a few times. The chain has TRBV25-1 and TRBJ2-1; 10 bases are shared with TRBD2. J gave up 6 bases and V 5 bases, and 7 bases lay outside the gene matches. Germline loops: CDR1 MGHDK, CDR2 SYGVNS. The CDR3 loop spans 15 amino acids. As DNA, the CDR3 is TGTGCCAGCAGTCCCCCCCTAGCGGGAGCCAATGAGCAGTTCTTC. This translates into CASSPPLAGANEQFF.

The V call is TRBV19, the J call TRBJ2-3; 12 positions match TRBD2. The trim removed 7 bases at V and 5 bases at J, leaving 7 bases unmatched. Per germline, CDR1 LNHDA and CDR2 SQIVND (reference sequence). The CDR3 is 15 residues long. The CDR3, as DNA: TGTGCCAGTACCCCCGGGACTAGCGGGTTAGATACGCAGTATTTT. Translation gives CASTPGTSGLDTQYF.

This clone was found once. The chain has TRBV16 and TRBJ1-4; D is possibly TRBD1 (5 bases). Per germline, CDR1 KGHSY and CDR2 FQNENV. The V and J ends lost 2 bases and 8 bases respectively, with 15 bases between them. The CDR3 consists of 15 residues. The CDR3 sequence is CASSQPAGLDEKLFF. The CDR3 nucleotides read TGTGCCAGCAGCCAACCGGCAGGGCTGGACGAAAAACTGTTTTTT.

The rearrangement links TRBV5-6 to TRBJ2-5; D remains ambiguous. V lost 4 bases and J 1 base, leaving 8 bases between the germline ends. The V gene's germline CDR1 is SGHDT and CDR2 YYEEEE. This CDR3 has 13 residues. CDR3 sequence reads: CASSPWSQETQYF. As DNA, the CDR3 is TGTGCCAGCAGCCCCTGGAGCCAAGAGACCCAGTACTTC.

This chain connects TRBV9 to TRBJ2-7; 7 positions agree with TRBD1. From germline, CDR1 is SGDLS and CDR2 YYNGEE. J gave up 4 bases and V 3 bases, and 4 bases lay outside the gene matches. CDR3 size: 13 residues. The CDR3 reads CASSAGTEYEQYF. In DNA form, the CDR3 reads TGTGCCAGCAGCGCCGGGACAGAGTACGAGCAGTACTTC. The variable domain in full, with the rest retrieved from reference TRBV9 and TRBJ2-7, is DSGVTQTPKHLITATGQRVTLRCSPRSGDLSVYWYQQSLDQGLQFLIQYYNGEERAKGNILERFSAQQFPDLHSELNLSSLELGDSALYFCASSAGTEYEQYFGPGTRLTVT.

The sample holds a few counts of this clone. The rearrangement uses TRBV6-1 and TRBJ2-7; possible D gene TRBD2, 6 bases. This CDR3 is built from 12 residues. Germline CDR1 reads MNHNS; CDR2 reads SASEGT. The V end was cut by 9 bases, the J end by 3 bases, with 12 bases between. CDR3 coding DNA: TGTGCCAGTGAGACTAGTGGCTACGAGCAGTACTTC. Translated: CASETSGYEQYF.

This clone appeared a single time. The chain employs TRBV5-8 and TRBJ2-3, with TRBD2 matching 7 bases. V lost 3 bases, J lost 5 bases, and 12 bases stayed unmatched. This CDR3 comprises 16 residues. The V gene's germline CDR1 is SGHTS and CDR2 YDEGEE. The CDR3 region has the DNA TGTGCCAGCAGCTCGACCCTGCGGGAGCGAAAAGATACGCAGTATTTT. It translates to CASSSTLRERKDTQYF.